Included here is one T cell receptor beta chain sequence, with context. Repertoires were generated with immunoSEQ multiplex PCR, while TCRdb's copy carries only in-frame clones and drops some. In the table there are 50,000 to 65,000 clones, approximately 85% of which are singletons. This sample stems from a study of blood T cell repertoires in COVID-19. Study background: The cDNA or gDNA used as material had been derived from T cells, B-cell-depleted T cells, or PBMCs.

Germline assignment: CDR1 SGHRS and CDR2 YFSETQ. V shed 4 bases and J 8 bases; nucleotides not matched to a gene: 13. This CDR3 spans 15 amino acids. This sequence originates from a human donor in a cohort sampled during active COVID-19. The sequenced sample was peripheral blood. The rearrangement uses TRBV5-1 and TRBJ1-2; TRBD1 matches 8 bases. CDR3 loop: CASSRLMGQAQGYTF. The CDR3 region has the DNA TGCGCCAGCAGCCGCTTAATGGGACAGGCCCAGGGCTACACCTTC. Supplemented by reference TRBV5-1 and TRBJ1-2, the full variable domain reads KAGVTQTPRYLIKTRGQQVTLSCSPISGHRSVSWYQQTPGQGLQFLFEYFSETQRNKGNFPGRFSGRQFSNSRSEMNVSTLELGDSALYLCASSRLMGQAQGYTFGSGTRLTVV.